This T cell receptor (beta chain) is drawn from a study of blood T cell repertoires in COVID-19 (dated by TCRdb to 2020 to 2022). Context from the whole study: Samples from collaborators originated in the United States, Italy and Spain and spanned both the acute and convalescent phases of COVID-19. The dataset comprised deeply sampled blood TCRbeta repertoires from subjects exposed to, actively infected with, or recovered from COVID-19. The repertoires were released in a freely available public database meant as a resource for research on the immune response to SARS-CoV-2. The material from the prospective study consisted of cDNA or gDNA derived from T cells, B-cell-depleted T cells, or PBMCs. The samples were drawn from two sources: the first 160 participants of the ongoing ImmuneRACE study, and over 1,000 subjects contributed by 6 global collaborators. Sample metadata almost always included a de-identified subject ID, COVID-19 status, age in years and sex. Where HLA class I and class II types were available, the types were taken from metadata supplied by the sample provider, not from assay-based typing. Study-level results and caveats: Clinical and demographic metadata were provided uncurated, with the amount varying by source and participant.

The germline V end is reduced by 4 bases and the J end by 10 bases; junction bases left unmatched: 10. Reading from cysteine to phenylalanine, the CDR3 counts 15 amino acids. Kept here is only the CDR3 DNA, which spans 45 bases and is read in frame from base 1. The germline V gene sets CDR1 to SGHDN and CDR2 to FVKESK. Participants in the prospective study were aged roughly 18 to 100 years, lived in some 24 United States geographic areas, and enrolled through a virtual design. In the prospective study, cohorts were assigned on the basis of participant-reported clinical history obtained from a screening survey and a study questionnaire. In the prospective study, whole blood, serum and a nasopharyngeal or oropharyngeal swab were collected from each participant by mobile phlebotomists. Additional blood draws and questionnaires over an approximately 2-month period could optionally be provided by prospective study participants. Before DNA extraction, prospective study blood samples were shipped either frozen or at room temperature.

For this clone: The antigen it binds to is not known. Per-base qualities were not stored, and no clone one base away is much larger.

TCRbeta CDR3 regions were amplified from genomic DNA using the immunoSEQ Assay, a bias-controlled multiplex PCR. On the study's bioinformatics: The number of nucleated cells in each sample was estimated from the amplification of reference gene primers within the assay. Sequence reads were collapsed and filtered to measure the absolute abundance of every unique TCRbeta CDR3 rearrangement. For each sample, productive Simpson clonality was calculated as the square root of Simpson's diversity index over productive rearrangements. TCRdb took over this immuneACCESS table, retaining in-frame rearrangements with V and J assigned. Such tables are incomplete; in checked studies, under half of the missing clones stem from an unresolved V gene, and the remainder is unexplained. V, J and clone size reflect that table, while D and trimming were determined from the DNA. In all, the sample holds 200,000 to 250,000 clones, and approximately 80% of those were seen once. The top ten hold nearly 7.5% of the sample.

The sequenced material came from PBMCs or T cells enriched from blood (not recorded which). The sequence was obtained from a woman in her forties with acute COVID-19. The V and J genes are TRBV14 and TRBJ1-6, with 7 bases aligning to TRBD1. The DNA is as follows: TGTGCCAGCAGCCTACAGACAGGGACGGGATCACCCCTCCACTTT. Its amino acids are CASSLQTGTGSPLHF.